This section outlines one TCR beta chain sequence together with its context. Antigen: not known. The V end was cut by 1 base, the J end by 1 base, with 8 bases between. Germline V lookup: CDR1 SGDLS, CDR2 YYNGEE. The CDR3 is 14 residues long. TCRdb re-derived calls from the 5' RACE reads in MiXCR, one entry per CDR3 protein. The repertoire holds about 470,000 distinct CDR3 sequences, with roughly 25% as singletons. The record originates from a study of T-cell memory formation after mild COVID-19. Study-wide findings and caveats: Contracting clones from day 15 to 85 had balanced CD4/CD8; later expanders favoured CD4+.

The chain links TRBV9 to TRBJ2-5; D unresolved. The source material was PBMCs or a T cell subset sorted from them (not recorded which). This clonotype was obtained from an adult woman who had mild COVID-19 (a few samples of this study predate the infection). Cell type and time point are not known. CDR3 amino acids: CASSVQFSQETQYF. CDR3 bases: TGTGCCAGCAGCGTACAATTTTCCCAAGAGACCCAGTACTTC. Filled out from reference TRBV9 and TRBJ2-5, the complete variable domain reads DSGVTQTPKHLITATGQRVTLRCSPRSGDLSVYWYQQSLDQGLQFLIQYYNGEERAKGNILERFSAQQFPDLHSELNLSSLELGDSALYFCASSVQFSQETQYFGPGTRLLVL.